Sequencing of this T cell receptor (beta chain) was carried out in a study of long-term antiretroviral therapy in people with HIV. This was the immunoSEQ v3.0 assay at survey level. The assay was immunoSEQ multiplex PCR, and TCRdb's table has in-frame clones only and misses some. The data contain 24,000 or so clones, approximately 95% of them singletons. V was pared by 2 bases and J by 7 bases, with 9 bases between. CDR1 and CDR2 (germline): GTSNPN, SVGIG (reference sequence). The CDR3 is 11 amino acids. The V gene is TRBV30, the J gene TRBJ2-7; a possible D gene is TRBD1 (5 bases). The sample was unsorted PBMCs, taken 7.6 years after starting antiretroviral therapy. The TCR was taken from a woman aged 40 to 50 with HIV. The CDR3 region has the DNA TGTGCCTGGAGTACAGGTGGGGAGCAGTACTTC. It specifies CAWSTGGEQYF.